A single sample is the source of the 15 T cell receptor beta chains below, sequenced in a study of identical twins. TCRdb analysed the 5' RACE reads with MiXCR anew, one entry per CDR3 protein. The data contain fewer than 350,000 distinct CDR3 sequences, under 9.5% of them singletons. The same specimen was also included in a second study, on yellow fever vaccine responses in identical twins.

The sequencing sample was made of memory (CD45RO+) T cells sorted from blood. These receptor sequences come from a woman aged 18-35 years in good health.

This clonotype was detected ten times or more. This chain joins TRBV6-1 and TRBJ2-2; D is undetermined. The germline V and J ends were trimmed by 5 bases and 3 bases, with 7 bases remaining between them. Germline values: CDR1 MNHNS, CDR2 SASEGT. CDR3 length: 13 amino acids. In DNA, the CDR3 is TGTGCCAGCAGTCCGAGTTACACCGGGGAGCTGTTTTTT. Its protein is CASSPSYTGELFF.

J is TRBJ1-2 and V is TRBV20-1; 9 nucleotides align to TRBD1. CDR1 is DFQATT, CDR2 SNEGSKA, per germline (reference sequence). The V gene end was trimmed by 4 bases and the J gene end by 4 bases; junction bases not matched to a gene: 7. The CDR3 is made up of 14 amino acids. CDR3 nucleotide sequence: TGCAGTGCTAATCACGTGGACAGGGGCTATGGCTACACCTTC. Translating gives CSANHVDRGYGYTF.

This clonotype was detected only a few times. The rearrangement links TRBV20-1 to TRBJ2-3; 8 bases are shared with TRBD2. The CDR3 contains 16 residues. V was clipped by 0 bases and J by 1 base; unmatched bases: 6. Looked up from germline, CDR1 is DFQATT and CDR2 is SNEGSKA (reference sequence). The CDR3 DNA reads as TGCAGTGCTAGAGATCGGCTGCGGGGGGGCACAGATACGCAGTATTTT. Amino acid sequence: CSARDRLRGGTDTQYF.

The chain carries TRBV7-9 and TRBJ1-6; possible D gene TRBD1, 5 bases. Trimming shortened V by 1 base and J by 7 bases, and 11 bases separated the two germline ends. CDR3 length: 15 amino acids. From germline, CDR1 is SEHNR and CDR2 FQNEAQ (reference sequence). The CDR3 protein is CASSLESQGNSPLHF. Written as DNA, the CDR3 is TGTGCCAGCAGCTTAGAGTCCCAGGGAAATTCACCCCTCCACTTT.

V usage is TRBV6-1 and J usage is TRBJ2-2; the match to TRBD2 covers 10 bases. V gave up 6 bases and J gave up 6 bases; unmatched junction bases: 7. This CDR3 region has 15 residues. Germline CDR1 MNHNS, CDR2 SASEGT. CDR3: CASSLGLAYSGELFF. The CDR3 nucleotides are TGTGCCAGCAGCTTGGGACTAGCGTATTCCGGGGAGCTGTTTTTT.

This clonotype has only a few counts. The chain combines TRBV7-2 with TRBJ2-3; 7 positions match TRBD2. This CDR3 is 16 amino acids long. Germline CDR1 and CDR2: SGHTA and FQGNSA. V trimming: 0 bases; J trimming: 2 bases; junction bases outside the gene matches: 5. The CDR3 region is CASSLAGGTLTDTQYF. The CDR3 nucleotides read TGTGCCAGCAGCTTAGCCGGGGGGACTCTCACAGATACGCAGTATTTT.

This clonotype was recorded many times. The genes are TRBV5-1 and TRBJ1-1, with D perhaps matching TRBD1 (5 bases). The CDR3 length is 16 residues. Germline V gives CDR1 SGHRS, CDR2 YFSETQ. The V gene lost 0 bases and the J gene lost 5 bases, with 17 bases spanning the gap. CDR3 sequence reads: CASSLAVGAGSTEAFF. Here the CDR3 DNA reads TGCGCCAGCAGCTTGGCTGTAGGGGCGGGGAGTACTGAAGCTTTCTTT.

The chain uses TRBV6-1 and TRBJ2-1; 13 nucleotides align to TRBD2. This CDR3 contains 15 residues. V was clipped by 8 bases and J by 5 bases; unmatched bases: 6. Germline V gene lookup returns CDR1 MNHNS and CDR2 SASEGT. The CDR3, as DNA: TGTGCCAGCGTTGCTGGGACTAGCGGGGACAATGAGCAGTTCTTC. Its translation is CASVAGTSGDNEQFF.

This chain links TRBV27 with TRBJ2-1; 8 bases are a match to TRBD2. V trimming: 2 bases; J trimming: 5 bases; junction bases outside the gene matches: 2. Germline V gene lookup returns CDR1 MNHEY and CDR2 SMNVEV (reference sequence). This CDR3 is built from 14 residues. In nucleotides, the CDR3 is TGTGCCAGCAGTTTAGCGGGGGGCAACAATGAGCAGTTCTTC. Its protein product is CASSLAGGNNEQFF.

V and J are TRBV3-1 and TRBJ2-7; no definite D call. The germline V gene has CDR1 LGHDT and CDR2 YNNKEL (reference sequence). The CDR3 has 19 amino acids. V lost 0 bases, J lost 3 bases, and 24 bases lay in between. The CDR3 here is CASSQDLGLDPLTRYEQYF. Here the CDR3 DNA reads TGTGCCAGCAGCCAAGATCTGGGGTTAGACCCCCTTACCCGCTACGAGCAGTACTTC.

The chain employs TRBV2 and TRBJ1-3, with a possible D match to TRBD1 (5 bases). The V gene's germline CDR1 is SNHLY and CDR2 FYNNEI. This CDR3 comprises 14 residues. Trimming removed 4 bases from V and 2 bases from J, with 9 bases in between. CDR3 residues: CASSVGVAGNTIYF. DNA of the CDR3: TGTGCCAGCAGTGTGGGGGTTGCTGGAAACACCATATATTTT.

CDR3 residues: CSASDWNTGELFF. The CDR3 DNA reads TGCAGTGCTAGCGATTGGAACACCGGGGAGCTGTTTTTT. The rearrangement links TRBV20-1 to TRBJ2-2, with D unclear. Germline CDR1 is DFQATT and CDR2 is SNEGSKA (reference sequence). Deletions cut 3 bases from V and 1 base from J, with 6 bases between. The CDR3 extends over 13 amino acids.

This clonotype has just a few counts. The chain couples TRBV7-9 to TRBJ2-5, with 11 bases identical to TRBD1. Germline CDR1 SEHNR, CDR2 FQNEAQ (reference sequence). The junction had 4 bases not matched to a gene; V was cut back by 6 bases and J by 1 base. The CDR3 consists of 15 residues. The CDR3 bases are TGTGCCAGCAGACCAGGGACAGGGGGCCAAGAGACCCAGTACTTC. Encoded protein: CASRPGTGGQETQYF. The complete variable domain, with remaining parts taken from reference TRBV7-9 and TRBJ2-5, reads DTGVSQNPRHKITKRGQNVTFRCDPISEHNRLYWYRQTLGQGPEFLTYFQNEAQLEKSRLLSDRFSAERPKGSFSTLEIQRTEQGDSAMYLCASRPGTGGQETQYFGPGTRLLVL.

This clonotype came up many times. This chain connects TRBV5-1 to TRBJ1-1; a possible D gene is TRBD1 (5 bases). The germline CDR1 and CDR2 sequences are SGHRS and YFSETQ. V was pared by 0 bases and J by 1 base, with 10 bases between. The CDR3 contains 15 residues. This CDR3 reads CASSLERQRNTEAFF. The CDR3 DNA follows: TGCGCCAGCAGCTTGGAAAGACAGCGGAACACTGAAGCTTTCTTT. The full variable domain, in which reference TRBV5-1 and TRBJ1-1 provide the parts outside the CDR3, is KAGVTQTPRYLIKTRGQQVTLSCSPISGHRSVSWYQQTPGQGLQFLFEYFSETQRNKGNFPGRFSGRQFSNSRSEMNVSTLELGDSALYLCASSLERQRNTEAFFGQGTRLTVV.

This clonotype has a handful of counts. V usage is TRBV7-3 and J usage is TRBJ2-7; TRBD2 agrees at 10 bases. Germline CDR1 and CDR2: SGHTA and FQGTGA. The V segment lost 1 base and the J segment 2 bases; nucleotides outside the gene matches: 11. The length of the CDR3 is 18 residues. The CDR3 DNA reads as TGTGCCAGCAGCTTAATCGCAGCGGGAGGGCCCCCAGCCTACGAGCAGTACTTC. The encoded protein is CASSLIAAGGPPAYEQYF.